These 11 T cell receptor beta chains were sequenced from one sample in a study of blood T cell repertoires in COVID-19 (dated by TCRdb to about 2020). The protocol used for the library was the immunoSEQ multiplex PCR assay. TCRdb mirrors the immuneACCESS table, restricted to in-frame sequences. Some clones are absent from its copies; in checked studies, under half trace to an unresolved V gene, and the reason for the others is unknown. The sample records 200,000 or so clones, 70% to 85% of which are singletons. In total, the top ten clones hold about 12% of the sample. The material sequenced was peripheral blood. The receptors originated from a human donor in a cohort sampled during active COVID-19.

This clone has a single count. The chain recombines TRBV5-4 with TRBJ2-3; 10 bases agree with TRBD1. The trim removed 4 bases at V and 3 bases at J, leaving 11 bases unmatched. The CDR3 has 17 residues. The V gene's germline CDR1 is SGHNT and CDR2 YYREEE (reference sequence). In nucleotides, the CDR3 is TGTGCCAGCAGCACCCTATTGGACAGGGGGAAGACAGATACGCAGTATTTT. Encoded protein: CASSTLLDRGKTDTQYF.

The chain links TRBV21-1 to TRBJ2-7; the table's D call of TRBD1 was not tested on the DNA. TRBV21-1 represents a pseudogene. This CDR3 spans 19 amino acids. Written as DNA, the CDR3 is TGTGCCAGCAGCAGAGACCCCAGGACAGGGGACCTTAATACCTACGAGCAGTACTTC. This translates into CASSRDPRTGDLNTYEQYF.

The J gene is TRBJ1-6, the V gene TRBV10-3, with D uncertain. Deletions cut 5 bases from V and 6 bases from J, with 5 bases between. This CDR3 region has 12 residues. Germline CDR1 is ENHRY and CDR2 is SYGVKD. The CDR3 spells CAISSANSPLHF. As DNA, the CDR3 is TGTGCCATCAGTAGCGCTAATTCACCCCTCCACTTT.

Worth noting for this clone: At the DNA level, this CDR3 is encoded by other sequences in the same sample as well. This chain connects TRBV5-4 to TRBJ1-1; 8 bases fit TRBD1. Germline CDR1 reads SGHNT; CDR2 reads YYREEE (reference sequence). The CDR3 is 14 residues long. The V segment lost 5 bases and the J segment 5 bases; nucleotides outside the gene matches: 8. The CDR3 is CASSGRGLGTEAFF. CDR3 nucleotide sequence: TGTGCCAGCAGTGGCAGGGGGCTGGGGACTGAAGCTTTCTTT.

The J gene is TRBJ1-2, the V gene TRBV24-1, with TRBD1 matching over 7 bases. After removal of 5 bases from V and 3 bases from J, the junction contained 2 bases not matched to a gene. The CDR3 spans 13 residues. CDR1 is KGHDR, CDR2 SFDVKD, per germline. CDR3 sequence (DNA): TGTGCCACCAGTGCAGGGGGGCACTATGGCTACACCTTC. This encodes CATSAGGHYGYTF.

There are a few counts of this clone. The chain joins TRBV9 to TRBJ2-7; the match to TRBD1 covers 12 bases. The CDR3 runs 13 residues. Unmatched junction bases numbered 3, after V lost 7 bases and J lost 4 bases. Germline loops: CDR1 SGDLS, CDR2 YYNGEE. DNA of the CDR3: TGTGCCAGCGCGGGACAGGGGGCTTACGAGCAGTACTTC. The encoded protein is CASAGQGAYEQYF.

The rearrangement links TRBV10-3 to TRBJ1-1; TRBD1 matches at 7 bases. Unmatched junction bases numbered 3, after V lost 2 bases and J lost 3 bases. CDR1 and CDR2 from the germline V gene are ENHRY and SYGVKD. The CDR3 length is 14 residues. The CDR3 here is CAISEDRDYTEAFF. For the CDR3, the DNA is TGTGCCATCAGTGAGGACAGGGACTACACTGAAGCTTTCTTT.

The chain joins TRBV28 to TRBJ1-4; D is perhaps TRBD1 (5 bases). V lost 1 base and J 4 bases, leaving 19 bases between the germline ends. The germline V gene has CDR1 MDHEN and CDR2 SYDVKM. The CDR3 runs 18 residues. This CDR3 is CASSLLVFTGGSNEKLFF. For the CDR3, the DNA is TGTGCCAGCAGTTTATTAGTGTTCACGGGGGGAAGTAATGAAAAACTGTTTTTT.

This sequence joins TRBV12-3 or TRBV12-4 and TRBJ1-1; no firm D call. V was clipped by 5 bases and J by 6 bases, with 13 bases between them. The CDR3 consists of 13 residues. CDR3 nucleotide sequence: TGTGCCAGCAGTGCAAGACCTACAGCTGAAGCTTTCTTT. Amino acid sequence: CASSARPTAEAFF.

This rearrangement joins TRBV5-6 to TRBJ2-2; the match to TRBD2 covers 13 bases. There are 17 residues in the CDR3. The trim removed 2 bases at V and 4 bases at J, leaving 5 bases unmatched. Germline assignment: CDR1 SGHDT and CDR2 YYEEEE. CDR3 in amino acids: CASSFGLAGAGTGELFF. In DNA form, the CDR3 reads TGTGCCAGCAGCTTTGGACTAGCGGGGGCTGGCACCGGGGAGCTGTTTTTT. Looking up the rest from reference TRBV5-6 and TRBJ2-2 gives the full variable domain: DAGVTQSPTHLIKTRGQQVTLRCSPKSGHDTVSWYQQALGQGPQFIFQYYEEEERQRGNFPDRFSGHQFPNYSSELNVNALLLGDSALYLCASSFGLAGAGTGELFFGEGSRLTVL.

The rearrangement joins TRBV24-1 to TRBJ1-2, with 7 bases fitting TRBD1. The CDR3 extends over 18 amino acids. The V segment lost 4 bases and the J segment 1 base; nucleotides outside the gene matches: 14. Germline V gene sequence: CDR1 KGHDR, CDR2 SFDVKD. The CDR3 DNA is TGTGCCACCAGTGACTGGGACAGCTGCGCCCGTTTTAACTATGGCTACACCTTC. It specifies CATSDWDSCARFNYGYTF.